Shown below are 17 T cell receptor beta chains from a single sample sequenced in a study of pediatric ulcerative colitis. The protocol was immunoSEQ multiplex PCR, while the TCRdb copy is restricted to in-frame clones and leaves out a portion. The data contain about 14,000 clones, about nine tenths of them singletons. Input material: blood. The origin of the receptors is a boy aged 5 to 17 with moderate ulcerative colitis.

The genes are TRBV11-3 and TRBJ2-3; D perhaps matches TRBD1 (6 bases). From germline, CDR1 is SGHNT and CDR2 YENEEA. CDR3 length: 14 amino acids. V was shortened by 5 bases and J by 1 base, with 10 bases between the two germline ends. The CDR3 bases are TGTGCCAGCAGCCGGACAGCGCGCACAGATACGCAGTATTTT. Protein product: CASSRTARTDTQYF.

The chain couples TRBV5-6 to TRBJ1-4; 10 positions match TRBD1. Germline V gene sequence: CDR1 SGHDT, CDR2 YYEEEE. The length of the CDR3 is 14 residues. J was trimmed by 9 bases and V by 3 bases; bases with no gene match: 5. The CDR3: CASSYRDRGQKLFF. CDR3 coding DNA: TGTGCCAGCAGCTATCGGGACAGGGGCCAAAAACTGTTTTTT.

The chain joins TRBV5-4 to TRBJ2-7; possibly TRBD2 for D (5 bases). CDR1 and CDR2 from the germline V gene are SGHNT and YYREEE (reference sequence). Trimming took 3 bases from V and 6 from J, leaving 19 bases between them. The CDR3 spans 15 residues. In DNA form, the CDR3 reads TGTGCCAGCAGCTCAGATCAAGCGGTCCTGGGCGAGCAGTACTTC. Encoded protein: CASSSDQAVLGEQYF.

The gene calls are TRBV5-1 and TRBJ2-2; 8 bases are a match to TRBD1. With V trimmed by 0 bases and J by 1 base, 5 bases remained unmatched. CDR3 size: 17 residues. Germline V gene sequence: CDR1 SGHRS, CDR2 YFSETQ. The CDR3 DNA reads TGCGCCAGCAGCTTGGCTCTAGGGACAGGGAACACCGGGGAGCTGTTTTTT. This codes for CASSLALGTGNTGELFF.

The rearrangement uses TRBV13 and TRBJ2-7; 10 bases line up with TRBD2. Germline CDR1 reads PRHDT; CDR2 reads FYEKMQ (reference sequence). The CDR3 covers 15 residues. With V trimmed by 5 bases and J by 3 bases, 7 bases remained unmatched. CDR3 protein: CASSLLTSGFYEQYF. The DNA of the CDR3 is TGTGCCAGCAGCCTTCTGACTAGCGGGTTCTACGAGCAGTACTTC.

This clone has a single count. CDR3 amino acids: CASSLDWSSPGEQYF. CDR3 sequence (DNA): TGCGCCAGCAGCTTGGACTGGAGTTCACCTGGCGAGCAGTACTTC. The J gene is TRBJ2-7, the V gene TRBV5-1, with D uncertain. The V end lost 0 bases, the J end lost 6 bases, and 16 bases lay between the germline ends. Germline CDR1 and CDR2: SGHRS and YFSETQ. The CDR3 has 15 amino acids.

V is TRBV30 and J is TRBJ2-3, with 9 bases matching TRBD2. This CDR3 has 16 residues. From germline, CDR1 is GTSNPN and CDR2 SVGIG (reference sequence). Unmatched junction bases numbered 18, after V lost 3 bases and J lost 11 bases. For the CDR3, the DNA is TGTGCCTGGAGCCGGCATAGCGGGAGTGTCTCCTTAGAGCAGTATTTT. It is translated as CAWSRHSGSVSLEQYF.

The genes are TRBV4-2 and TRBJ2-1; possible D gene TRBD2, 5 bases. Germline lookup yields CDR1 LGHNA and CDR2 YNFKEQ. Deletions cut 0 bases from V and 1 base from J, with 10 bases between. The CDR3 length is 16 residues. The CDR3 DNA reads TGTGCCAGCAGCCAAGAGGAGGCAGTGTCCTACAATGAGCAGTTCTTC. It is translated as CASSQEEAVSYNEQFF.

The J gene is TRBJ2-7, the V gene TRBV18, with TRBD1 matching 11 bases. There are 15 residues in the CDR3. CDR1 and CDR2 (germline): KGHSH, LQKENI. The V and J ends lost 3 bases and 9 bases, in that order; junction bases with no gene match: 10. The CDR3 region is CASSPLSGQGAAQYF. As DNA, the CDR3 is TGTGCCAGCTCACCCTTGAGTGGACAGGGGGCCGCGCAGTACTTC.

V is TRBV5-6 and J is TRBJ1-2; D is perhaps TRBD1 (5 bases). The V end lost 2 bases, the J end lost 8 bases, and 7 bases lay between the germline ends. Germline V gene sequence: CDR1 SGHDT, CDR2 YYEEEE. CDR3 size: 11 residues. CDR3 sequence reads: CASSLWDGYTF. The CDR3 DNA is TGTGCCAGCAGCTTATGGGACGGCTACACCTTC.

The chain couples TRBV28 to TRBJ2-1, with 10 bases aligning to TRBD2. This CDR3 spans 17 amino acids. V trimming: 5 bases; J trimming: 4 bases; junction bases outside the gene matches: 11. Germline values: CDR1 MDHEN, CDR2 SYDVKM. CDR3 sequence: CASSTPGLAQLYNEQFF. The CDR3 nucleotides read TGTGCCAGCAGTACTCCGGGACTAGCGCAACTATACAATGAGCAGTTCTTC. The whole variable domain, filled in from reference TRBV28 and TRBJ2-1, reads DVKVTQSSRYLVKRTGEKVFLECVQDMDHENMFWYRQDPGLGLRLIYFSYDVKMKEKGDIPEGYSVSREKKERFSLILESASTNQTSMYLCASSTPGLAQLYNEQFFGPGTRLTVL.

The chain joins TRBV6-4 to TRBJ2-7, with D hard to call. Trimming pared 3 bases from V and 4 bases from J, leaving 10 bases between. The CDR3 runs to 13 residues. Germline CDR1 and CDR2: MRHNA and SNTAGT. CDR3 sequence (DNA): TGTGCCAGCAGTGAGTTCGTCAATTACGAGCAGTACTTC. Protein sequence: CASSEFVNYEQYF.

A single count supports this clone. CDR3 nucleotide sequence: TGTGCCAGCAGCGAACAGGGGGATCAGCCCCAGCATTTT. It translates to CASSEQGDQPQHF. The rearrangement links TRBV7-2 to TRBJ1-5, with 8 bases lining up with TRBD1. Losses at the gene ends were 5 bases for V and 5 bases for J; bases not matched to a gene: 2. The CDR3 spans 13 residues. CDR1 is SGHTA, CDR2 FQGNSA, per germline. Full variable domain (outside the CDR3, taken from reference TRBV7-2 and TRBJ1-5): GAGVSQSPSNKVTEKGKDVELRCDPISGHTALYWYRQSLGQGLEFLIYFQGNSAPDKSGLPSDRFSAERTGGSVSTLTIQRTQQEDSAVYLCASSEQGDQPQHFGDGTRLSIL.

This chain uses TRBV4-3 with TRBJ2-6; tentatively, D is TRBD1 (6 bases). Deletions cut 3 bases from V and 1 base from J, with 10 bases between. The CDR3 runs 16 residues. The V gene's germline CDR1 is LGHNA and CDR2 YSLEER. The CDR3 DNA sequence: TGCGCCAGCAGCCACCAACAGGGATCTGGGGCCAACGTCCTGACTTTC. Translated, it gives CASSHQQGSGANVLTF.

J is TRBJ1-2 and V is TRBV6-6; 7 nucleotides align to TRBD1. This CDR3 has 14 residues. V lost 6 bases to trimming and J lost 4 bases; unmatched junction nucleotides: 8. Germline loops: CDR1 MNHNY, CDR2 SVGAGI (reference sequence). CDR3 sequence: CASSSATGSYGYTF. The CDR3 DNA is TGTGCCAGCAGCTCCGCGACAGGGTCCTATGGCTACACCTTC.

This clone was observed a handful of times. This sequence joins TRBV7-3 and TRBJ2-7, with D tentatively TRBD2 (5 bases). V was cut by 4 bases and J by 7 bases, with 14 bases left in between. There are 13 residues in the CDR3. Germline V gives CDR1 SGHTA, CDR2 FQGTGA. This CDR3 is CASSSMDGEEQYF. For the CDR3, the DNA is TGTGCCAGCAGCTCAATGGACGGGGAAGAGCAGTACTTC.

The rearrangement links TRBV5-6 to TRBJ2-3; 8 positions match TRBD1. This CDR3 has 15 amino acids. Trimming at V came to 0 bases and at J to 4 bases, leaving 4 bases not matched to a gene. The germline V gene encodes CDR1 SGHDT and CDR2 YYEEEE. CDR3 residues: CASSLGQGSADTQYF. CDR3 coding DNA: TGTGCCAGCAGCTTGGGACAGGGGAGTGCAGATACGCAGTATTTT.